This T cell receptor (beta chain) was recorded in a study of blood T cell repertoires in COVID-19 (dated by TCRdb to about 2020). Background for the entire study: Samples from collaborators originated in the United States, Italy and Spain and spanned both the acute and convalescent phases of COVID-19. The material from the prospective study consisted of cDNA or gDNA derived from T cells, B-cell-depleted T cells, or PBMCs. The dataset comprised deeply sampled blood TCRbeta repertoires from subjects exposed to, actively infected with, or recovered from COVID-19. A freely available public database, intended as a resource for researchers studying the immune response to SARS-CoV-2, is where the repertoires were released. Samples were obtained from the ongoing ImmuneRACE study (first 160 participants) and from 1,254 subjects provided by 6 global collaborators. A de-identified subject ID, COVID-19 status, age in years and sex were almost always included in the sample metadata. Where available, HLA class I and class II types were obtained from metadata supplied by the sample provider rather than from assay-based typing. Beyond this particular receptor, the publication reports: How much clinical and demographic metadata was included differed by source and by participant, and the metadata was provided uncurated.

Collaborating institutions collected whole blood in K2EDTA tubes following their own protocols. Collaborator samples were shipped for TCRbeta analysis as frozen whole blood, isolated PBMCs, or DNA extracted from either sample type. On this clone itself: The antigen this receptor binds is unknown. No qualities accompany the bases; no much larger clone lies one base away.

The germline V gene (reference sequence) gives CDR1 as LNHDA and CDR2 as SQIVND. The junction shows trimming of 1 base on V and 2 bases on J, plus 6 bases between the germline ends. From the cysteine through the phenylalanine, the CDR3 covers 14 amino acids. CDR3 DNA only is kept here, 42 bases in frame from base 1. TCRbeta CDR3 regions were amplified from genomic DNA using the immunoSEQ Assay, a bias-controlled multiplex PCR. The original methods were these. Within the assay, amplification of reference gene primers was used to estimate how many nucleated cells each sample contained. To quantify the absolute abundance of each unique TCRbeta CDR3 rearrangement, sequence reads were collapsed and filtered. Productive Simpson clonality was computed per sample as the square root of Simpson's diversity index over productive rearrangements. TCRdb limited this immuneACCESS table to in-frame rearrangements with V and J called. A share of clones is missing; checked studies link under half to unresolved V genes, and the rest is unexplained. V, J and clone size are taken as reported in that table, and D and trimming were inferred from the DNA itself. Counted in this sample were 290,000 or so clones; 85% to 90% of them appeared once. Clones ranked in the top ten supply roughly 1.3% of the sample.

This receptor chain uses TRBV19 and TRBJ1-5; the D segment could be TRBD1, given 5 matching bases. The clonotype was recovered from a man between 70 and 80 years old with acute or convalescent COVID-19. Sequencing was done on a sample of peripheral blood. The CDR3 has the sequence CASSIVQGNQPQHF. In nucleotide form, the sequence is TGTGCCAGTAGTATAGTACAGGGCAATCAGCCCCAGCATTTT.